These T cell receptor beta chains were read from a single sample in a study of blood T cell repertoires in COVID-19. TCRdb's copy holds only in-frame clones and misses some; the assay was immunoSEQ multiplex PCR. The sample has 300,000 to 500,000 clones; 88% are singletons. The sequencing sample was made of PBMCs or T cells enriched from blood (not recorded which). The receptor set was obtained from a woman aged 25 to 39 with acute COVID-19. Each CDR3 is given with its conserved first and last residue. Fields, in order: D gene, V gene, CDR3 length, J gene, clone size, CDR3 DNA, CDR3 protein. A D gene is named only where the DNA matches it firmly. Rows give clone size only sometimes, using once, few, many, or a class for an expanded clone.

>TRBD2|TRBV30|15|TRBJ2-1|-
TGTGCCTGGAGCCTCCTTAGCGGGGGAGACAATGAGCAGTTCTTC
CAWSLLSGGDNEQFF
>TRBD2|TRBV5-6|16|TRBJ2-5|-
TGTGCCAGCAGCTTGGCCCTCGCGGGGGGGCAAGAGACCCAGTACTTC
CASSLALAGGQETQYF
>-|TRBV4-3|16|TRBJ1-4|-
TGCGCCAGCAGCCAAGATCTTGGGGACTTTCCCAAAAAACTGTTTTTT
CASSQDLGDFPKKLFF
>TRBD1|TRBV29-1|12|TRBJ1-2|-
TGCAGCGTTGGCACGCGGACAGGGAGCTACACCTTC
CSVGTRTGSYTF
>-|TRBV5-1|16|TRBJ2-3|-
TGCGCCAGCAGCTTGTGGGCAGGAGGGTCCACAGATACGCAGTATTTT
CASSLWAGGSTDTQYF
>-|TRBV4-1|16|TRBJ2-7|-
TGCGCCAGCAGCCAAGAGGGGGGGACAGGTCTCAACGAGCAGTACTTC
CASSQEGGTGLNEQYF
>TRBD1|TRBV6-5|13|TRBJ1-2|-
TGTGCCAGCAGAACCCGACAGGGTGTTGGCTACACCTTC
CASRTRQGVGYTF
>TRBD2|TRBV3-1/TRBV3-2|18|TRBJ2-1|-
TGTGCCAGCAGCCAACTCTTAGCGGGGGCAAAAACCTACAATGAGCAGTTCTTC
CASSQLLAGAKTYNEQFF
>-|TRBV5-1|13|TRBJ2-5|-
TGCGCCAGCAACGCAGGGGGGATAGAGACCCAGTACTTC
CASNAGGIETQYF
>-|TRBV2|16|TRBJ1-6|-
TGTGCCAGCAGCCCGGGATCCATAAAATATAATTCACCCCTCCACTTT
CASSPGSIKYNSPLHF
>TRBD1|TRBV24-1|17|TRBJ2-2|-
TGTGCCACCAGTGATTTTCGGGCAGGGGGCTTCACCGGGGAGCTGTTTTTT
CATSDFRAGGFTGELFF
>-|TRBV6-5|14|TRBJ2-5|once
TGTGCCAGCAGTTACTCTATCACAGGGTGGACCCAGTACTTC
CASSYSITGWTQYF
>-|TRBV6-1|14|TRBJ1-1|many
TGTGCCAGCAGTGAAGCGGTCCGGACAGATGAAGCTTTCTTT
CASSEAVRTDEAFF
>TRBD1|TRBV19|15|TRBJ2-7|-
TGTGCCAGTAGTATCGGGGGACAGGGCACCTACGAGCAGTACTTC
CASSIGGQGTYEQYF
>TRBD2|TRBV5-1|17|TRBJ2-5|-
TGCGCCAGCAGCTGGGGACTAGCGGGGGGGTCCGGAGAGACCCAGTACTTC
CASSWGLAGGSGETQYF
>-|TRBV29-1|13|TRBJ1-2|-
TGCAGCGCTCTCCCAGGGGTCGGCTATGGCTACACCTTC
CSALPGVGYGYTF
>TRBD1|TRBV7-2|14|TRBJ2-5|-
TGTGCCAGCAGCATTACAGGGGGGAAGGAGACCCAGTACTTC
CASSITGGKETQYF
>TRBD2|TRBV7-4|16|TRBJ2-1|-
TGTGCCAGCAGCTTAGAGCGGGGGCTCCCCTACAATGAGCAGTTCTTC
CASSLERGLPYNEQFF
>TRBD2|TRBV11-1|12|TRBJ2-1|-
TGTGCCAGCAGCCGTATAGCGGGGGAGCAGTTCTTC
CASSRIAGEQFF
>-|TRBV10-3|15|TRBJ1-3|-
TGTGCCATCTTGCTGGACAACTACTCTGGAAACACCATATATTTT
CAILLDNYSGNTIYF
>-|TRBV24-1|10|TRBJ1-2|-
TGTGCCACCGCCAGGGGCCGCTACACCTTC
CATARGRYTF
>-|TRBV10-3|13|TRBJ1-1|few
TGTGCCATCAGTGGAGCCAGGGAAAATGAAGCTTTCTTT
CAISGARENEAFF
>TRBD1|TRBV6-5|15|TRBJ1-5|-
TGTGCCAGCAGCAATGGACAGGGGAGGAATCAGCCCCAGCATTTT
CASSNGQGRNQPQHF
>-|TRBV7-9|14|TRBJ2-5|-
TGTGCCAGCAGAAAAGCCGACTCACAAGAGACCCAGTACTTC
CASRKADSQETQYF
>TRBD1|TRBV2|14|TRBJ1-1|-
TGTGCCAGCAAGGATACAGGGGGCTCCACTGAAGCTTTCTTT
CASKDTGGSTEAFF
>TRBD1|TRBV5-1|15|TRBJ1-2|-
TGCGCCAGCAGCTTGGAGTCGGACAGGGGGTATGGCTACACCTTC
CASSLESDRGYGYTF
>TRBD2|TRBV10-3|16|TRBJ2-3|-
TGTGCCAACCGGGGACTAGCGAGAACCCTCACAGATACGCAGTATTTT
CANRGLARTLTDTQYF
>TRBD1|TRBV19|15|TRBJ1-2|-
TGTGCCAGTAGTATAACGGGACAGGGAAGCTATGGCTACACCTTC
CASSITGQGSYGYTF
>TRBD1|TRBV29-1|14|TRBJ2-4|-
TGCAGCGTGTTCGGACAGGGGGCCAAAAACATTCAGTACTTC
CSVFGQGAKNIQYF
>-|TRBV27|16|TRBJ1-3|-
TGTGCCAGCAGCCGTACAGGCTACAACTCTGGAAACACCATATATTTT
CASSRTGYNSGNTIYF
>TRBD1|TRBV30|13|TRBJ1-1|-
TGTGCCTGGACCCTTGGGGGACAGACGGAAGCTTTCTTT
CAWTLGGQTEAFF
>-|TRBV15|17|TRBJ1-2|-
TGTGCCACCAGCATTCGACAAGGAGGCTCAATCGGGTATGGCTACACCTTC
CATSIRQGGSIGYGYTF
>-|TRBV14|12|TRBJ1-2|-
TGTGCCAGTCGGGGTGGCGGCTATGGCTACACCTTC
CASRGGGYGYTF
>TRBD1|TRBV4-1|16|TRBJ1-4|-
TGCGCCAGCAGCCAAGATGGACAGGGCTTTAATGAAAAACTGTTTTTT
CASSQDGQGFNEKLFF
>TRBD1|TRBV7-7|13|TRBJ1-4|-
TGTGCCAGCAGCCTGGGACAGCATGAAAAACTGTTTTTT
CASSLGQHEKLFF
>TRBD2|TRBV4-3|15|TRBJ2-3|-
TGCGCCAGCAGACGAGTAGCGGGGGGGGCAGATACGCAGTATTTT
CASRRVAGGADTQYF
>TRBD2|TRBV7-3|16|TRBJ2-1|-
TGTGCCAGCAGCCCCCGGACTAGCGGGGGGGCCTATGAGCAGTTCTTC
CASSPRTSGGAYEQFF
>TRBD1|TRBV5-6|14|TRBJ2-7|-
TGTGCCAGCAGCTCGGGACAGGGGAGCTACGAGCAGTACTTC
CASSSGQGSYEQYF
>TRBD2|TRBV29-1|19|TRBJ2-3|-
TGCAGCGTTGAAGTCCCCCCTCAACTAGCGGGGGGACTCACAGATACGCAGTATTTT
CSVEVPPQLAGGLTDTQYF
>TRBD1|TRBV9|14|TRBJ1-4|-
TGTGCCAGCAGCCCACAGGGGGGGAGTGAAAAACTGTTTTTT
CASSPQGGSEKLFF
>-|TRBV7-3|13|TRBJ1-3|-
TGTGCCAGCAGCTTGGTGGGGGCGAACACCATATATTTT
CASSLVGANTIYF